One T cell receptor (beta chain) is described in this entry. The data stem from a study of T cell changes during pregnancy in multiple sclerosis. Some clones are missing from TCRdb's copy, which holds only in-frame ones; the method was immunoSEQ multiplex PCR. The table shows around 61,000 clones, with under 95% occurring only once. CDR3 length: 14 amino acids. With V trimmed by 3 bases and J by 5 bases, 4 bases remained unmatched. Germline lookup yields CDR1 MNHEY and CDR2 SMNVEV (reference sequence). The receptor was derived from a female donor in good health, enrolled as a control in a pregnancy study. The chain employs TRBV27 and TRBJ2-1; TRBD1 matches at 7 bases. Sequencing was performed on peripheral blood, taken in the third trimester of pregnancy. CDR3 coding DNA: TGTGCCAGCAGTTTTCACAGGGGTGACAATGAGCAGTTCTTC. Its translation is CASSFHRGDNEQFF.